This T cell receptor beta chain was identified during a study of neurological immune-mediated disorders. Findings of the study overall: None of the CDR3 amino acid sequences in expanded clones turned up in more than one subject, which points to private repertoires in all groups.

After removal of 3 bases from V and 7 bases from J, the junction contained 6 bases not matched to a gene. Germline V gives CDR1 SGHRS, CDR2 YFSETQ. The length of the CDR3 is 15 residues. This clonotype was observed many times. Its antigen is not known. Over 200 million TCR-beta sequences, together covering 15-18 subjects, were produced by every individual sequencing run that was carried out. TCRdb reprocessed the 5' RACE reads with MiXCR, giving one entry per CDR3 protein. The sample consists of roughly 100,000 distinct CDR3 sequences, under 4.5% of them appearing once. The sample comprised PBMCs. The clonotype comes from a woman aged 50 to 60 with multiple sclerosis. The chain couples TRBV5-1 to TRBJ2-1, with 11 bases identical to TRBD2. As DNA, the CDR3 is TGCGCCAGCAGCTCAAATAGCGGGGGGGCAAATGAGCAGTTCTTC. Translation: CASSSNSGGANEQFF.